This TCR beta chain is from a study of shared clonotypes between healthy human individuals. It was CD45RO-negative cells, positively selected for CCR7, that made up naive CD8 cells, with terminally differentiated effector memory CD45RA+ cells excluded. The table came from immunoSEQ multiplex PCR; TCRdb's copy has only in-frame clones and leaves some out. The sample carries hundreds of thousands of clones, roughly 94% recorded once. This clone was counted once. The germline V gene encodes CDR1 SGHAT and CDR2 FQNNGV. CDR3 length equals 18 residues. V lost 4 bases and J lost 2; bases outside the gene matches: 16.

The receptor was isolated from a man younger than 45 in good health. The V gene is TRBV11-2, the J gene TRBJ2-7; 8 bases are shared with TRBD2. The sequencing input was naive CD8+ T cells sorted from blood. The CDR3 DNA follows: TGTGCCAGCAGCTCGTACAGGCGAGGAGCGGGAGTGACCTACGAGCAGTACTTC. Protein: CASSSYRRGAGVTYEQYF.